This T cell receptor beta chain was captured in a study of beta chain features in type 1 diabetes. The CDR3 loop spans 15 amino acids. Germline CDR1 reads SGHRS; CDR2 reads YFSETQ. The V and J ends lost 3 bases and 3 bases, in that order; junction bases with no gene match: 4. Study conclusions and caveats: Among all four CD4+ subsets, Type 1 diabetes patients had TCRB CDR3s that were moderately but significantly shorter.

Comments on this clone: Its antigen is still unknown.

Expressed TCRB transcripts got sequenced, as all isolated RNA was reverse transcribed. Sequenced naive, central memory and regulatory T cell samples produced an average of roughly 3.6 million reads. The assay was immunoSEQ multiplex PCR, and TCRdb's table has in-frame clones only and misses some. The table records around 260,000 clones, around 22% of them present only once. The collection from each donor was one heparinised blood draw averaging about 116 mL. Sorted cells reached over 95% purity in every population. The sequencing sample was made of naive CD4+ T cells from blood. This rearrangement joins TRBV5-1 to TRBJ2-1; TRBD2 agrees at 9 bases. The TCR comes from a woman aged 25 to 45 with type 1 diabetes. In DNA, the CDR3 is TGCGCCAGCAGCTCCGGGACTAGCAGCTACAATGAGCAGTTCTTC. This codes for CASSSGTSSYNEQFF.